This TCR beta chain was identified during a study of T-cell reconstitution after alpha-beta-depleted transplantation in children. The J segment lost 3 bases and the V segment lost 4 bases, leaving 5 bases of the junction unmatched. The CDR3 length is 15 residues. Germline assignment: CDR1 GTSNPN and CDR2 SVGIG (reference sequence). Preparation of the TCRbeta library used unique molecular identifiers. TCRdb called the PCR reads again in MiXCR, with one record for every CDR3 protein. The table has about 240,000 distinct CDR3 sequences, roughly 24% seen once. The source of this sequence is a girl aged 2-10 years with Fanconi anemia, due to receive a stem cell transplant. The sequences come from PBMCs, collected before TCRalphabeta/CD19-depleted stem cell transplant. The chain has TRBV30 and TRBJ2-1; 11 bases are shared with TRBD2. The CDR3 sequence is CAWTIGTSGYNEQFF. Written as DNA, the CDR3 is TGTGCCTGGACCATCGGGACTAGCGGCTACAATGAGCAGTTCTTC.